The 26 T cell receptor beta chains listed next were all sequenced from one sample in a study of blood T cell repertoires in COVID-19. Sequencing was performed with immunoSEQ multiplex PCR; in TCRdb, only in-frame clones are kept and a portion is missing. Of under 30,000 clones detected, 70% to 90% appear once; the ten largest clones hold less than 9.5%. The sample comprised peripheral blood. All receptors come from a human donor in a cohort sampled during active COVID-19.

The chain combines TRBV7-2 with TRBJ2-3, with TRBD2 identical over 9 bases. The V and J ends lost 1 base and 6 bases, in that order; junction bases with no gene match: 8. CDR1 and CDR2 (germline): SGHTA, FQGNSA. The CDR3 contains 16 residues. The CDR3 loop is CASSLGSLRGGDTQYF. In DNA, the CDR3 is TGTGCCAGCAGCTTAGGTTCTTTGCGGGGGGGGGATACGCAGTATTTT.

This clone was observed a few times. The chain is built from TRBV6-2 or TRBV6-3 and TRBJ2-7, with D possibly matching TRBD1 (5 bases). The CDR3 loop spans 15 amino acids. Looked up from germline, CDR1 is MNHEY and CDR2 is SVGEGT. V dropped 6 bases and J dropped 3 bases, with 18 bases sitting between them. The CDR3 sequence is CASSPDSASLYEQYF. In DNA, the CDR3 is TGTGCCAGCAGCCCAGACAGTGCCTCGCTCTACGAGCAGTACTTC.

The DNA of the CDR3 is TGTGCCAGCAGCTTCGCGGGGTACTCACAAGATACGCAGTATTTT. It yields the protein CASSFAGYSQDTQYF. The chain combines TRBV5-6 with TRBJ2-3; the D gene is possibly TRBD2 (6 bases). The length of the CDR3 is 15 residues. The germline V and J ends were trimmed by 2 bases and 5 bases, with 15 bases remaining between them. Looked up from germline, CDR1 is SGHDT and CDR2 is YYEEEE.

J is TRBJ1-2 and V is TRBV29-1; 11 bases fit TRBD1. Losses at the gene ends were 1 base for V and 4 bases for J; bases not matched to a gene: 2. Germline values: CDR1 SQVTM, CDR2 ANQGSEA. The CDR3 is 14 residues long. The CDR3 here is CSVEGDRGGYGYTF. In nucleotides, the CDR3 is TGCAGCGTTGAAGGGGACAGGGGGGGCTATGGCTACACCTTC.

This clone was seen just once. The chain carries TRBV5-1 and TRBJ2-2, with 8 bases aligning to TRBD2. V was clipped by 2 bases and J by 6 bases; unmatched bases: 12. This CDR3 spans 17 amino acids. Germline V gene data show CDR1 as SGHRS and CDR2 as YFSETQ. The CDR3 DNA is TGCGCCAGCAGCTTTAATCCTAGCGGGCCCGTCCCCGGGGAGCTGTTTTTT. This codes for CASSFNPSGPVPGELFF.

Here the CDR3 reads CASSQDASASGGAGTQYF. The CDR3 bases are TGTGCCAGCAGCCAAGATGCGTCGGCTAGCGGGGGGGCCGGGACCCAGTACTTC. The chain combines TRBV3-1 (or the pseudogene TRBV3-2) with TRBJ2-5; the match to TRBD2 covers 12 bases. CDR1 is LGHDT and CDR2 is YNNKEL in the germline V gene (reference sequence). CDR3 length: 18 residues. With 0 bases clipped from V and 7 bases from J, the junction kept 12 bases outside the gene matches.

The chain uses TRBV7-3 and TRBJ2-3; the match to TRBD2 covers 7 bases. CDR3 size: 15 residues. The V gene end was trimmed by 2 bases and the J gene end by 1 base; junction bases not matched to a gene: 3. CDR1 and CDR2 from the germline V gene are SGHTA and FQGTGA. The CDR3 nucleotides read TGTGCCAGCAGCTTAGACCTAGCGGGCACAGATACGCAGTATTTT. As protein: CASSLDLAGTDTQYF.

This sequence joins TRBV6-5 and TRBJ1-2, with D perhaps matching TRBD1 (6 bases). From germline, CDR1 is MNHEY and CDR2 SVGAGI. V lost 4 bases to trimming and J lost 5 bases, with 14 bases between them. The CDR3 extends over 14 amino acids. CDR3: CASSLEGGFYGYTF. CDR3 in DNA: TGTGCCAGCAGTTTAGAGGGGGGGTTTTATGGCTACACCTTC.

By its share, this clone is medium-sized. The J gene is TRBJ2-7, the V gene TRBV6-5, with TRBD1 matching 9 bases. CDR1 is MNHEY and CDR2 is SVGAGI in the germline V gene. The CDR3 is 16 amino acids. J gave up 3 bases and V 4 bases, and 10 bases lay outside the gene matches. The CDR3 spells CASSFQPQGANYEQYF. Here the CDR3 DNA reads TGTGCCAGCAGTTTCCAGCCACAGGGGGCGAACTACGAGCAGTACTTC.

The CDR3, as DNA: TGTGCCAGCAGTGATACAGGGGTAGTAGCCTACGAGCAGTACTTC. This codes for CASSDTGVVAYEQYF. The gene calls are TRBV6-1 and TRBJ2-7, with TRBD1 matching 7 bases. CDR1 and CDR2 (germline): MNHNS, SASEGT. This CDR3 has 15 amino acids. With V trimmed by 3 bases and J by 2 bases, 7 bases remained unmatched.

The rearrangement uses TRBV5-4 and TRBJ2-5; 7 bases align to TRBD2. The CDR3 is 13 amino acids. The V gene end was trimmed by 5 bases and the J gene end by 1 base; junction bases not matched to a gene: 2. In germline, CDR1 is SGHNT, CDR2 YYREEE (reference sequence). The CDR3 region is CASRGGAQETQYF. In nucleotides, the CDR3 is TGTGCCAGCAGGGGAGGGGCCCAAGAGACCCAGTACTTC.

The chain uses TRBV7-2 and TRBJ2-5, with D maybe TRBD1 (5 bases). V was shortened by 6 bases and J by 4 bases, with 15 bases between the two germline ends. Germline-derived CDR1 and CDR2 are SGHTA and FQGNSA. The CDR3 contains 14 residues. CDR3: CASSSLGLRETQYF. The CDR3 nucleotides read TGTGCCAGCAGTTCCCTGGGGCTACGAGAGACCCAGTACTTC.

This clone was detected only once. CDR3 DNA sequence: TGTGCCAGCAGTAAGACGGGAAAAGAGTTCGGCACAGATACGCAGTATTTT. Translating it yields CASSKTGKEFGTDTQYF. The J gene is TRBJ2-3, the V gene TRBV7-9, with D tentatively TRBD2 (5 bases). The CDR3 sequence is 17 residues long. Looked up from germline, CDR1 is SEHNR and CDR2 is FQNEAQ (reference sequence). With 6 bases removed from V and 1 base from J, the gap between germline ends came to 20 bases.

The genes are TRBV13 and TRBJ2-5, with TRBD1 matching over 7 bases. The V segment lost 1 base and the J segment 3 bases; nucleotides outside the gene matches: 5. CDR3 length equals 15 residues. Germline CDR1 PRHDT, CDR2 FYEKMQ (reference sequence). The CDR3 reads CASSLAGQREETQYF. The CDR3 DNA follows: TGTGCCAGCAGCTTAGCGGGACAGAGAGAAGAGACCCAGTACTTC.

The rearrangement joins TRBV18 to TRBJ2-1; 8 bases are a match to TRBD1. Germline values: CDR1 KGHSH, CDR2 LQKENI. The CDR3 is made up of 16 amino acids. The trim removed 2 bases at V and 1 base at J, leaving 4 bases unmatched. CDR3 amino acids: CASSPGDRGSYNEQFF. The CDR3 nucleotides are TGTGCCAGCTCACCAGGCGACAGGGGTTCCTACAATGAGCAGTTCTTC. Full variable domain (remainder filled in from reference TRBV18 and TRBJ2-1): NAGVMQNPRHLVRRRGQEARLRCSPMKGHSHVYWYRQLPEEGLKFMVYLQKENIIDESGMPKERFSAEFPKEGPSILRIQQVVRGDSAAYFCASSPGDRGSYNEQFFGPGTRLTVL.

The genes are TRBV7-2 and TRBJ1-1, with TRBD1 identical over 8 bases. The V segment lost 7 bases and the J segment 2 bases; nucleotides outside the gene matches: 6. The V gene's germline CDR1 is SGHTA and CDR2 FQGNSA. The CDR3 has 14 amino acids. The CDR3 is CASIYRGTNTEAFF. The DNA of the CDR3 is TGTGCCAGCATCTACAGGGGGACTAACACTGAAGCTTTCTTT.

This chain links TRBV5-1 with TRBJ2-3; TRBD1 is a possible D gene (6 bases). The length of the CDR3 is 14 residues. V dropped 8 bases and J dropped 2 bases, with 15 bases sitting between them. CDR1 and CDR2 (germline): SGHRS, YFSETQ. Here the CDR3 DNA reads TGCGCCAGTCAACTAGGGGGAACCACAGATACGCAGTATTTT. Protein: CASQLGGTTDTQYF. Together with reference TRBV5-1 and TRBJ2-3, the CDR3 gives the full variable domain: KAGVTQTPRYLIKTRGQQVTLSCSPISGHRSVSWYQQTPGQGLQFLFEYFSETQRNKGNFPGRFSGRQFSNSRSEMNVSTLELGDSALYLCASQLGGTTDTQYFGPGTRLTVL.

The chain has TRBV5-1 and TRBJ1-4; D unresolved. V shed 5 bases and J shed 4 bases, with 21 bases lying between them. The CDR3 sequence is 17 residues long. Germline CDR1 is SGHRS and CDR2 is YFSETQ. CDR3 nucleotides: TGCGCCAGCAGTTTTGGAAGGGAAGGAGGGAATAATGAAAAACTGTTTTTT. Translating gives CASSFGREGGNNEKLFF.

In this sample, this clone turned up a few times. As DNA, the CDR3 is TGCGCCAGCAGCCAAGCGACTAGCGGGGGTTCAAATGAGCAGTTCTTC. Protein: CASSQATSGGSNEQFF. The chain couples TRBV4-1 to TRBJ2-1; TRBD2 agrees at 12 bases. V dropped 1 base and J dropped 7; count of bases not matched to a gene: 5. Germline assignment: CDR1 MGHRA and CDR2 YSYEKL. The CDR3 loop spans 16 amino acids.

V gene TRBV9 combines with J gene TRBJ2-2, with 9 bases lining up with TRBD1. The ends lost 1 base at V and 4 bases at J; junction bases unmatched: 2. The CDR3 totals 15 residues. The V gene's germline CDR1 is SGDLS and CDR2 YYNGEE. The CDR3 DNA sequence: TGTGCCAGCAGCGTACGACAGGGGGGCACCGGGGAGCTGTTTTTT. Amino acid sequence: CASSVRQGGTGELFF.

CDR3 DNA: TGCAGTGCTAGTGACTACCCGACTAGCACAGATACGCAGTATTTT. Amino acids: CSASDYPTSTDTQYF. This rearrangement joins TRBV20-1 to TRBJ2-3, with D possibly being TRBD2 (5 bases). The CDR3 runs 15 residues. The V gene's germline CDR1 is DFQATT and CDR2 SNEGSKA (reference sequence). V shed 3 bases and J shed 0 bases, with 13 bases lying between them.

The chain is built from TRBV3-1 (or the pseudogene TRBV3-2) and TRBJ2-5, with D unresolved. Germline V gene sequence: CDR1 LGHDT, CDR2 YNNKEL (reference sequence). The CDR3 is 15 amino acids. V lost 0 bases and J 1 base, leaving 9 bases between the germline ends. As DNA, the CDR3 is TGTGCCAGCAGCCAAGATCCCCGCAGCCAAGAGACCCAGTACTTC. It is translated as CASSQDPRSQETQYF.

Here the CDR3 reads CASSTLAGGGDTQYF. For the CDR3, the DNA is TGTGCCAGTAGTACTCTAGCGGGGGGTGGGGATACGCAGTATTTT. The chain joins TRBV19 to TRBJ2-3, with 11 bases that match TRBD2. Germline loops: CDR1 LNHDA, CDR2 SQIVND (reference sequence). The CDR3 is 15 amino acids. The J segment lost 6 bases and the V segment lost 4 bases, leaving 6 bases of the junction unmatched.

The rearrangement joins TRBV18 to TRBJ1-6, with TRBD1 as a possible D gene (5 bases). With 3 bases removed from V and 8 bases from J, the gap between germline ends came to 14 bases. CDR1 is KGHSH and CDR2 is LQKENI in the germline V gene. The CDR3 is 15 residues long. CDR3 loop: CASSPVGQGYSPLHF. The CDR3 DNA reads TGTGCCAGCTCACCGGTGGGGCAGGGATATTCACCCCTCCACTTT.

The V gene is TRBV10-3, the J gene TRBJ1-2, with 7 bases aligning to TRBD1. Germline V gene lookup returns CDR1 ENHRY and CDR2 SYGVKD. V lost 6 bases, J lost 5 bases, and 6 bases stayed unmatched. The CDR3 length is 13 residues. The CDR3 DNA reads TGTGCCATCAGGGAGGACAGGCGGTATGGCTACACCTTC. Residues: CAIREDRRYGYTF.

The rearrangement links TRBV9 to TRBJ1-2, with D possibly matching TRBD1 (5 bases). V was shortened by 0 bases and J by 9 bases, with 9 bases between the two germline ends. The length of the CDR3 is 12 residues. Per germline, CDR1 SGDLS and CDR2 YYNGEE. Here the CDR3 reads CASSVEGLSYTF. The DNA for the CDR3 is TGTGCCAGCAGCGTAGAGGGGTTAAGCTACACCTTC.